A single sample gave rise to the 7 T cell receptor beta chains below, sequenced in a study of T cells in women clearing cervical HPV infection. Profiled with immunoSEQ multiplex PCR; TCRdb holds only in-frame clones, not every one. This table holds 30,000 to 45,000 clones. The sequencing sample was made of blood buffy coat. The source is a woman between 18 and 70 years old with a cervical HPV16 infection that either progressed to CIN3+ or cleared (not recorded which).

Worth noting for this clone: The read ends 3 residues early relative to the CDR3; the germline J gene fills the gap. The rearrangement uses TRBV19 and TRBJ2-1; 7 bases agree with TRBD1. The CDR3 spans 17 residues. Germline V lookup: CDR1 LNHDA, CDR2 SQIVND (reference sequence). V shed 7 bases and J 4 bases; nucleotides not matched to a gene: 16. This CDR3 reads CASMGTYRGSWYNEQFF. CDR3 DNA, as far as it was read: TGTGCCAGTATGGGAACTTACAGGGGCTCATGGTACAATGAG. The variable domain in full, completed from reference TRBV19 and TRBJ2-1, reads DGGITQSPKYLFRKEGQNVTLSCEQNLNHDAMYWYRQDPGQGLRLIYYSQIVNDFQKGDIAEGYSVSREKKESFPLTVTSAQKNPTAFYLCASMGTYRGSWYNEQFFGPGTRLTVL.

CDR3 amino acids: CASSDGFGLAASYDYTF. The DNA read from the CDR3 is TGTGCCAGCAGTGACGGTTTCGGACTAGCGGCTTCCTACGAC. This chain joins TRBV6-4 and TRBJ1-2; D is unresolved. The observed sequence ends 3 residues before the CDR3 terminus, with the missing tail filled in from the germline J gene. This CDR3 is 17 amino acids long. CDR1 and CDR2 from the germline V gene are MRHNA and SNTAGT.

A remark on this clone: From the germline J gene comes the end of the CDR3, since the read stops 3 residues before it. The chain employs TRBV7-9 and TRBJ2-2; 8 bases are shared with TRBD1. Germline V lookup: CDR1 SEHNR, CDR2 FQNEAQ (reference sequence). This CDR3 spans 12 amino acids. J gave up 10 bases and V 5 bases, and 3 bases lay outside the gene matches. The CDR3 bases that were read are TGTGCCAGCAGCCAGGGGGCTGTGGAG. Translation gives CASSQGAVE. From start to end, the CDR3 is CASSQGAVELFF.

Of note for this clone: The read terminates 3 residues before the CDR3 end, so the remaining end is supplied by the germline J gene. This rearrangement joins TRBV2 to TRBJ2-2; the D gene is possibly TRBD1 (5 bases). CDR3 length equals 15 residues. CDR1 and CDR2 (germline): SNHLY, FYNNEI. CDR3 DNA (partial): TGTGCCAGCATGCCAGACCGCTCTGGGGCCAACGTG. This encodes CASMPDRSGANV. The full CDR3 protein is CASMPDRSGANVLFF. Full variable domain (remainder filled in from reference TRBV2 and TRBJ2-2): EPEVTQTPSHQVTQMGQEVILRCVPISNHLYFYWYRQILGQKVEFLVSFYNNEISEKSEIFDDQFSVERPDGSNFTLKIRSTKLEDSAMYFCASMPDRSGANVLFFGEGSRLTVL.

As regards this clone: The missing CDR3 end, 3 residues past where the read stops, is filled in from the germline J gene. The V gene is TRBV5-4, the J gene TRBJ2-5, with D tentatively TRBD2 (5 bases). Germline lookup yields CDR1 SGHNT and CDR2 YYREEE (reference sequence). V was trimmed by 0 bases and J by 4 bases, leaving 16 bases between them. The length of the CDR3 is 16 residues. The CDR3 DNA, read in part, is TGTGCCAGCAGCTTGGGAATAACGGGGATGTCAGAGACC. Translated: CASSLGITGMSET. The whole CDR3 sequence is CASSLGITGMSETQYF.

On this clone: The read ends 3 residues before the CDR3 terminus; that terminus is restored from the germline J gene. This chain joins TRBV7-9 and TRBJ2-2, with TRBD2 as a possible D gene (6 bases). The CDR3 has 14 amino acids. Per the germline V gene, CDR1 is SEHNR and CDR2 is FQNEAQ (reference sequence). CDR3 bases read: TGTGCCAGCAGCCGAGCCGGGGGTAATGAAAAG. As protein: CASSRAGGNEK. In full, the CDR3 is CASSRAGGNEKLFF. Looking up the rest from reference TRBV7-9 and TRBJ2-2 gives the full variable domain: DTGVSQNPRHKITKRGQNVTFRCDPISEHNRLYWYRQTLGQGPEFLTYFQNEAQLEKSRLLSDRFSAERPKGSFSTLEIQRTEQGDSAMYLCASSRAGGNEKLFFGEGSRLTVL.

A word on this clone: The missing CDR3 end, 3 residues past where the read stops, is filled in from the germline J gene. The chain recombines TRBV11-2 with TRBJ2-7; D uncertain. V lost 2 bases and J 4 bases, leaving 3 bases between the germline ends. Looked up from germline, CDR1 is SGHAT and CDR2 is FQNNGV. CDR3 length: 11 amino acids. The covered CDR3 bases are TGTGCCAGCAGCTTACTTTACGAG. Encoded protein: CASSLLYE. The whole CDR3 protein is CASSLLYEQYF.